These T cell receptor beta chains were read from a single sample in a study of molecular identifiers for immune sequencing clone quantification. TCRdb analysed the PCR reads with MiXCR anew, one entry per CDR3 protein. The top ten clones hold about 0.73% of a sample with about 630,000 distinct CDR3 sequences, about 25% of them seen once. The sample was naive CD8+ T cells from blood, with Jurkat cell RNA spiked in. Receptors were obtained from a human donor in good health. Some libraries in this study had Jurkat cell RNA spiked in. Each CDR3 is given with its conserved first and last residue. Fields, in order: V gene, CDR3 length, clone size, J gene, CDR3 protein. Size is omitted from some rows. Given values are once, few, many or a class for expanded clones.

TRBV6-5	15	-	TRBJ2-7	CAGSYGTSGRGEQYF
TRBV27	14	many	TRBJ2-1	CASRAGGSYNEQFF
TRBV20-1	17	few	TRBJ2-7	CSARELFAGTGGNEQYF
TRBV2	15	many	TRBJ1-5	CASSEGGQNNQPQHF
TRBV19	16	-	TRBJ2-1	CASSIGIMREADEQFF
TRBV5-3	17	-	TRBJ1-3	CARSFSDGGRPGNTIYF
TRBV20-1	18	many	TRBJ2-7	CSASGVGTGVMSSYEQYF
TRBV7-9	19	-	TRBJ2-3	CASRPPGLAGRRGTDTQYF
TRBV2	14	few	TRBJ2-7	CASRLTSGTYEQYF
TRBV27	13	few	TRBJ2-5	CASRFMYQETQYF
TRBV5-4	14	many	TRBJ2-7	CASSPGLATHEQYF
TRBV20-1	13	many	TRBJ2-7	CSARGTGGYEQYF
TRBV19	15	-	TRBJ1-1	CASSITGGVDTEAFF
TRBV12-3/TRBV12-4	15	-	TRBJ2-6	CAITLENTGANVLTF
TRBV5-1	14	many	TRBJ2-5	CASSPGQGGETQYF
TRBV9	15	few	TRBJ2-5	CASSSSGERRETQYF
TRBV4-3	14	once	TRBJ1-1	CASSQATSNTEAFF
TRBV12-3/TRBV12-4	15	many	TRBJ1-4	CASSLLSATNEKLFF
TRBV6-6	16	-	TRBJ2-7	CASSYFSRQGAYEQYF
TRBV30	13	many	TRBJ2-7	CAWSLSTGYEQYF
TRBV19	16	-	TRBJ1-1	CASSVTGLFMNTEAFF
TRBV20-1	15	many	TRBJ2-3	CSARDLTADTATQYF
TRBV6-2/TRBV6-3	15	once	TRBJ2-7	CASRQGLADIHEQYF
TRBV6-1	17	few	TRBJ1-5	CASSDAGVVYSNQPQHF
TRBV6-5	17	-	TRBJ2-3	CASSWQGAGEGTDTQYF
TRBV6-5	15	many	TRBJ2-3	CASTPLAGGTDTQYF
TRBV6-1	14	few	TRBJ2-1	CASSEYSGYNEQFF
TRBV28	14	many	TRBJ1-1	CASSLWNGQGEAFF
TRBV27	17	-	TRBJ2-5	CASSSPGGGGLPETQYF
TRBV28	13	-	TRBJ1-1	CASSFRGGAEAFF
TRBV7-8	16	-	TRBJ2-7	CASSTPRRDMSYEQYF